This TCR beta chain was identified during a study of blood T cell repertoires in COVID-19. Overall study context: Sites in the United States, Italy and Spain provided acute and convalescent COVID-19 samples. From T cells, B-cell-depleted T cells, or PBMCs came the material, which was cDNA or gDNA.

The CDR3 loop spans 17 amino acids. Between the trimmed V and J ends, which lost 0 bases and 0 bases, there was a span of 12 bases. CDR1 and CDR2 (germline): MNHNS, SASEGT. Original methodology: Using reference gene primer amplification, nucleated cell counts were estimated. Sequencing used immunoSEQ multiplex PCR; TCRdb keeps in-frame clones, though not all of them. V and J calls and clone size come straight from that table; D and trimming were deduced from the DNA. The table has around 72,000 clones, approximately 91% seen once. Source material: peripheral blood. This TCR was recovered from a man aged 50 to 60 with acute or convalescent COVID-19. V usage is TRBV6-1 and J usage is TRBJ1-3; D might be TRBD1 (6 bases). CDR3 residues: CASSEASGASSGNTIYF. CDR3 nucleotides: TGTGCCAGCAGTGAAGCATCAGGGGCTAGCTCTGGAAACACCATATATTTT.